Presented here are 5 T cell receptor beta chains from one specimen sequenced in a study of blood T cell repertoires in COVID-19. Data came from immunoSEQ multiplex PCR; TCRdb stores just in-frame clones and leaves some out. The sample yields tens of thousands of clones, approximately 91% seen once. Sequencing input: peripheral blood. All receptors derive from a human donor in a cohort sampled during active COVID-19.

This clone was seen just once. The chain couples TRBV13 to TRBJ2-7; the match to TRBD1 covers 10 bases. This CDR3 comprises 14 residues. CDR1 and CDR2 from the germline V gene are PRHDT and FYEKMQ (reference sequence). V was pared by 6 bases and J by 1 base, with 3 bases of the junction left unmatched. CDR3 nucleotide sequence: TGTGCCAGCAGAAGACAGGGGGCGTCCTACGAGCAGTACTTC. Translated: CASRRQGASYEQYF.

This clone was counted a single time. The CDR3 reads CASSQDSGRDTGELFF. The CDR3 coding sequence is TGCGCCAGCAGCCAAGATAGTGGGAGAGATACCGGGGAGCTGTTTTTT. This sequence joins TRBV4-1 and TRBJ2-2, with a weak D call TRBD2 (5 bases). The CDR3 spans 16 residues. Germline CDR1 MGHRA, CDR2 YSYEKL. V lost 0 bases to trimming and J lost 5 bases, with 13 bases between them.

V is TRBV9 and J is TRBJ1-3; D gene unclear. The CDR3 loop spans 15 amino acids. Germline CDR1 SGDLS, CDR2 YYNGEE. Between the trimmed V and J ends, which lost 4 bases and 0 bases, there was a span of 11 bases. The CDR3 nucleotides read TGTGCCAGCAGCCCTCAGGTTCTCTCTGGAAACACCATATATTTT. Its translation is CASSPQVLSGNTIYF.

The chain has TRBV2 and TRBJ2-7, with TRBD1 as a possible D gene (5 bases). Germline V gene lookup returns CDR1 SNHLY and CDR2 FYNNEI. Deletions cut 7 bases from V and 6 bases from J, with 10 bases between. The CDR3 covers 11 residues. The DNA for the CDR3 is TGTGCCAGCACGACCAGGGCCGAGCAGTACTTC. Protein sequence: CASTTRAEQYF.

Written as DNA, the CDR3 is TGTGCCAGCAGCCGGGACAGGGTCGGTGAAGCTTTCTTT. Protein sequence: CASSRDRVGEAFF. The rearrangement uses TRBV7-2 and TRBJ1-1; TRBD1 matches at 9 bases. Germline trimming cut 5 bases from V and 7 bases from J; bases unmatched to any gene: 5. The CDR3 has 13 amino acids. Germline V gene sequence: CDR1 SGHTA, CDR2 FQGNSA.